The clone carrying this T cell receptor (beta chain) has only a few counts. This specimen belongs to a study of blood T cell repertoires in COVID-19. The table came from immunoSEQ multiplex PCR; TCRdb's copy has only in-frame clones and leaves some out. The sample holds about 320,000 clones, about 91% seen once. CDR3 length: 14 residues. The V segment lost 5 bases and the J segment 10 bases; nucleotides outside the gene matches: 5. The germline gives CDR1 MNHEY, CDR2 SVGAGI. The sequencing sample was made of peripheral blood. The clonotype was recovered from a woman in her 30s with COVID-19, enrolled during active disease. The chain has TRBV6-5 and TRBJ1-6; 10 positions match TRBD1. CDR3 region: CASSKGTGESPLHF. The CDR3 coding sequence is TGTGCCAGCAGTAAGGGGACAGGGGAATCACCCCTCCACTTT.